This TCR beta chain was identified in a study of T cells in Graves' hyperthyroidism and ophthalmopathy. Amplification yielded TCR beta CDR3 regions, with RNA transcripts as the source. Initially, a first-round RT-PCR of the TCR CDR3 employed the HTBI primer set. TCRdb reanalysed the multiplex PCR reads using MiXCR and keeps one entry per CDR3 protein. The table lists about 690,000 distinct CDR3 sequences, approximately 15% of them singletons. This clonotype was recorded many times. The TCR was taken from a man in his fifties or sixties with Graves' hyperthyroidism. The sample taken for sequencing was blood.

The DNA of the CDR3 is TGTGCCATCAGTGAGAGTTTTGGGACAGGAGACAATGAGCAGTTCTTC. It is translated as CAISESFGTGDNEQFF. V gene TRBV10-3 combines with J gene TRBJ2-1; 8 positions agree with TRBD1. Germline V CDR1 and CDR2: ENHRY, SYGVKD. Trimming cost V 2 bases and J 5 bases; bases outside gene matches: 8. CDR3 length: 16 residues.